Only a few counts were recorded for the clone carrying this TCR beta chain. The antigen remains undetermined. Clones were sequenced by immunoSEQ multiplex PCR, and TCRdb holds only the in-frame ones, with some missing. The repertoire includes over 2,000,000 clones, 85% to 95% of them detected once, and around 1.7% sits in the top ten. Cells designated naive CD8 were CD45RO-negative and were positively selected for CCR7, with terminally differentiated effector memory CD45RA+ cells excluded. Healthy HIV-negative adults with no recent acute infections or vaccinations were recruited as donors. This sample is drawn from a study of shared clonotypes between healthy human individuals. V was trimmed by 5 bases and J by 7 bases, leaving 12 bases between them. From germline, CDR1 is SEHNR and CDR2 FQNEAQ (reference sequence). This CDR3 contains 13 residues. Overall study results and limits: Around 5% of naive CD4 clonotypes were common to several donors.

Sequencing was carried out using naive CD8+ T cells from PBMCs. This clonotype originated in a man aged 18 to 30 in good health. Some clones in this sample may be carry-over from other donors' samples. V is TRBV7-9 and J is TRBJ1-5; TRBD1 is a possible D gene (5 bases). The CDR3 DNA reads TGTGCCAGCAGCACGAGCCGGGGGCAGCCCCAGCATTTT. This sequence encodes CASSTSRGQPQHF.